The clone carrying this T cell receptor (beta chain) was seen more than once but under ten times. In the same sample, other DNA sequences code for this CDR3. The data originate from a study of blood T cell repertoires in COVID-19. The assay was immunoSEQ multiplex PCR, and TCRdb's table has in-frame clones only and misses some. The data show 350,000 or so clones, roughly nine tenths seen once. Germline CDR1 is MNHEY and CDR2 is SVGAGI. The CDR3 runs to 14 residues. V lost 7 bases and J lost 3, with 15 bases in between. The source material was peripheral blood. The receptor comes from a woman aged 55-69 years with COVID-19, enrolled during active disease. The chain combines TRBV6-5 with TRBJ1-2; a possible D gene is TRBD1 (6 bases). The CDR3, as DNA: TGTGCCAGCACCAAATCGCCAGGGGACTATGGCTACACCTTC. This codes for CASTKSPGDYGYTF.